The entry below gives a single TCR beta chain sequence along with its context. There is no known antigen for this receptor. This clone may be a read error of a much larger clone one base away. Libraries were prepared through 5' RACE. Sequencing was performed on an Illumina MiSeq. Library preparation attached unique molecular identifiers to individual cDNA molecules for quantitative, reproducible TCR counting. The original pipeline was this. The median number of TCRs per sample was some 100,000, ranging from roughly 23,224 to 690,600. The Decombinator software suite was used to annotate the V, J and CDR3 of the TCR reads. For PS versus PT1 abundance plots, all samples were subsampled to the same number of TCRs (28,000). Expanded TCRs were defined as absent before sensitization and observed at least eight times at the 2-week time point. TCRdb applied fastp at Q25 and MiXCR to the public reads, then kept only in-frame beta chains. Rows are unified per CDR3 protein, each entry keeping the most common DNA and genes. TCRdb, not the authors, supplied the V and J calls. The sample yields roughly 120,000 distinct CDR3 sequences; around a fifth were counted once. Around 2.8% of the sample goes to the ten largest clones.

This sample is drawn from a study of human T cells and chemical hapten exposure (dated by TCRdb to the early 2020s). Regarding the complete study: The libraries were sequenced as a pool, and the TCR yield per sample differed mostly because of small variations in library volumes within the pool. This study followed changes in the peripheral blood TCR repertoire in vivo during primary and secondary sensitization of alopecia patients to the hapten diphenylcyclopropenone (DPC). For every blood RNA sample, sequencing covered both the TCR alpha and TCR beta chains. The full study reports these points: DPC sensitization did not change how many TCRs were above 1 in 1000 frequency, and no evidence was found of alterations in global repertoire structure. Repeated subsampling changed both the strength of the expansion versus patch-test correlation and the threshold at which that correlation became significant.

The germline V gene provides CDR1 SQVTM and CDR2 ANQGSEA. The germline V and J ends show losses of 2 bases and 8 bases respectively, and no gene match explains 6 bases of the junction. From the cysteine through the phenylalanine, the CDR3 covers 13 amino acids. Only the CDR3 region is kept as DNA, spanning 39 bases read in frame from base 1. Total RNA was isolated from unfractionated whole blood collected in Tempus Blood RNA tubes. About 5 healthy volunteers were used as TCR sequencing controls and were bled at day 0, 2 weeks and 6 weeks. The V and J segments used are TRBV29-1 and TRBJ2-4, with TRBD2 identical over 7 junction bases. This sequence was found in a human donor in good health. The DNA sequence is TGCAGCGTTGAAAGGAGGAGCGGGGACATTCAGTACTTC. Its coded protein is CSVERRSGDIQYF.